This TCR beta chain came from a study of T cell changes during pregnancy in multiple sclerosis. This table comes from immunoSEQ multiplex PCR, and its TCRdb copy is limited to in-frame clones, with some not included. The sample has about 60,000 clones, roughly 91% seen once. The CDR3 extends over 12 amino acids. Trimming removed 3 bases from V and 1 base from J, with 6 bases in between. The germline gives CDR1 GTSNPN, CDR2 SVGIG (reference sequence). The specimen was peripheral blood, collected in the third trimester of pregnancy. The clonotype was recovered from a female donor in good health, enrolled as a control in a pregnancy study. The V and J genes are TRBV30 and TRBJ1-1, with D perhaps matching TRBD1 (5 bases). The CDR3 bases are TGTGCCTGGAGGGGGGGGAACACTGAAGCTTTCTTT. Residues: CAWRGGNTEAFF. Looking up the rest from reference TRBV30 and TRBJ1-1 gives the full variable domain: SQTIHQWPATLVQPVGSPLSLECTVEGTSNPNLYWYRQAAGRGLQLLFYSVGIGQISSEVPQNLSASRPQDRQFILSSKKLLLSDSGFYLCAWRGGNTEAFFGQGTRLTVV.